Listed here are 21 T cell receptor beta chains from one sample, sequenced in a study of OX40 agonist ivuxolimab in advanced cancers. This table comes from immunoSEQ multiplex PCR, and its TCRdb copy is limited to in-frame clones, with some not included. The sample lists 53,000 or so clones; around four fifths were seen once. The sample consisted of CD4+ or CD8+ T cells sorted from blood, taken in a trial of the OX40 agonist ivuxolimab. These receptor sequences come from an adult with an advanced solid tumor such as melanoma, head and neck, liver or kidney cancer.

This sequence joins TRBV5-4 and TRBJ1-3; D call uncertain. The CDR3 consists of 16 residues. V lost 1 base to trimming and J lost 0 bases, with 11 bases between them. Germline CDR1 SGHNT, CDR2 YYREEE (reference sequence). The CDR3 region has the DNA TGTGCCAGCAGCTTGAGGCACGGTCGCTCTGGAAACACCATATATTTT. Its protein product is CASSLRHGRSGNTIYF.

This clone was seen a few times. The CDR3 nucleotides are TGTGCCTGGAGTCCTTCCCCAGCTCCCCCGACCCTGTTTTTT. It translates to CAWSPSPAPPTLFF. This chain joins TRBV30 and TRBJ2-2; the D is unclear. Trimming removed 2 bases from V and 14 bases from J, with 21 bases in between. The CDR3 sequence is 14 residues long. Germline V lookup: CDR1 GTSNPN, CDR2 SVGIG (reference sequence).

CDR3 sequence reads: CASRGGGQGFEKLFF. The CDR3 DNA sequence: TGTGCCAGCAGAGGAGGGGGGCAGGGCTTTGAAAAACTGTTTTTT. The rearrangement uses TRBV6-5 and TRBJ1-4; D possibly corresponds to TRBD1 (6 bases). Per germline, CDR1 MNHEY and CDR2 SVGAGI. The CDR3 loop spans 15 amino acids. Between the trimmed V and J ends, which lost 6 bases and 7 bases, there was a span of 18 bases.

This sequence joins TRBV5-6 and TRBJ2-5; D might be TRBD1 (5 bases). The CDR3 totals 14 residues. In germline, CDR1 is SGHDT, CDR2 YYEEEE. Between the trimmed V and J ends, which lost 0 bases and 0 bases, there was a span of 6 bases. The CDR3 coding sequence is TGTGCCAGCAGCTTGGCAGGGTACCAAGAGACCCAGTACTTC. Protein product: CASSLAGYQETQYF. Using reference TRBV5-6 and TRBJ2-5 for the parts outside the CDR3, the full variable domain is DAGVTQSPTHLIKTRGQQVTLRCSPKSGHDTVSWYQQALGQGPQFIFQYYEEEERQRGNFPDRFSGHQFPNYSSELNVNALLLGDSALYLCASSLAGYQETQYFGPGTRLLVL.

V and J are TRBV7-9 and TRBJ1-1, with 7 bases lining up with TRBD1. Germline V gives CDR1 SEHNR, CDR2 FQNEAQ (reference sequence). This CDR3 is built from 13 residues. V shed 5 bases and J 7 bases; nucleotides not matched to a gene: 7. CDR3 DNA sequence: TGTGCCAGCAGCCTACAGGGGCTTGGTGAAGCTTTCTTT. It specifies CASSLQGLGEAFF. The full variable domain, in which reference TRBV7-9 and TRBJ1-1 provide the parts outside the CDR3, is DTGVSQNPRHKITKRGQNVTFRCDPISEHNRLYWYRQTLGQGPEFLTYFQNEAQLEKSRLLSDRFSAERPKGSFSTLEIQRTEQGDSAMYLCASSLQGLGEAFFGQGTRLTVV.

The genes are TRBV5-4 and TRBJ2-5, with 9 bases that match TRBD1. Germline V lookup: CDR1 SGHNT, CDR2 YYREEE (reference sequence). After removal of 4 bases from V and 5 bases from J, the junction contained 6 bases not matched to a gene. The CDR3 loop spans 14 amino acids. The CDR3 DNA reads as TGTGCCAGCAGCCTACAGGGGGCAGGGGAGACCCAGTACTTC. Protein: CASSLQGAGETQYF.

This clone was found once. CDR3 DNA: TGTGCCAGCTCACCACCGGGGGCCTCTGAGACCCAGTACTTC. Translation gives CASSPPGASETQYF. The gene calls are TRBV18 and TRBJ2-5, with a weak D call TRBD1 (6 bases). Trimming stripped 0 bases from V and 5 bases from J, with 10 bases between. The CDR3 sequence is 14 residues long. Germline V gene lookup returns CDR1 KGHSH and CDR2 LQKENI.

V is TRBV18 and J is TRBJ2-1; 7 nucleotides match TRBD1. This CDR3 has 15 amino acids. V shed 5 bases, J shed 6 bases, and the junction held 10 bases outside the gene matches. Germline V CDR1 and CDR2: KGHSH, LQKENI. This chain's CDR3 is CASSNRDSARNEQFF. Here the CDR3 DNA reads TGTGCCAGCTCAAACCGGGACAGCGCTCGCAATGAGCAGTTCTTC.

The DNA of the CDR3 is TGTGCCAGCAGGCGGACAGGGTTTTACGAGCAGTACTTC. Translated, it gives CASRRTGFYEQYF. This chain joins TRBV9 and TRBJ2-7; TRBD1 agrees at 8 bases. This CDR3 comprises 13 residues. CDR1 and CDR2 (germline): SGDLS, YYNGEE. V was clipped by 5 bases and J by 4 bases; unmatched bases: 5.

This clone occurred once. The rearrangement links TRBV4-1 to TRBJ2-1; D ambiguous. The germline V gene encodes CDR1 MGHRA and CDR2 YSYEKL. CDR3 length: 17 amino acids. Trimming removed 3 bases at V and 5 bases at J, with 20 bases between. The CDR3: CASSHRTVRIRDNEQFF. CDR3 bases: TGCGCCAGCAGCCACCGGACCGTCCGCATTCGGGACAATGAGCAGTTCTTC.

The J gene is TRBJ2-1, the V gene TRBV4-2; maybe TRBD2 (5 bases). Germline CDR1 reads LGHNA; CDR2 reads YNFKEQ. There are 15 residues in the CDR3. Trimming stripped 4 bases from V and 2 bases from J, with 12 bases between. For the CDR3, the DNA is TGTGCCAGCAGCCCCTTGGACTTCACCTACAATGAGCAGTTCTTC. It yields the protein CASSPLDFTYNEQFF.

The chain has TRBV4-2 and TRBJ2-7; D is ambiguous. The germline V and J ends were trimmed by 1 base and 3 bases, with 10 bases remaining between them. Germline V gene data show CDR1 as LGHNA and CDR2 as YNFKEQ. The length of the CDR3 is 14 residues. CDR3 region: CASSQGSDSYEQYF. The CDR3 bases are TGTGCCAGCAGCCAAGGATCAGATAGCTACGAGCAGTACTTC.

V gene TRBV15 combines with J gene TRBJ1-4, with D perhaps matching TRBD1 (5 bases). The V gene lost 2 bases and the J gene lost 7 bases, with 8 bases spanning the gap. CDR1 LNHNV and CDR2 YYDKDF come from the germline V gene (reference sequence). The CDR3 is 13 amino acids. The DNA of the CDR3 is TGTGCCACCAGCAGACAGGGAGTTGAAAAACTGTTTTTT. It yields the protein CATSRQGVEKLFF.

V is TRBV6-1 and J is TRBJ2-7, with 7 nucleotides matching TRBD1. CDR1 and CDR2 (germline): MNHNS, SASEGT. V gave up 6 bases and J gave up 5 bases; unmatched junction bases: 4. The CDR3 runs 12 residues. CDR3 residues: CASSRDSHEQYF. In DNA form, the CDR3 reads TGTGCCAGCAGCCGGGACAGCCACGAGCAGTACTTC.

The chain joins TRBV7-2 to TRBJ2-5; tentatively, D is TRBD1 or TRBD2 (6 bases each). The germline V gene has CDR1 SGHTA and CDR2 FQGNSA. V was shortened by 1 base and J by 5 bases, with 20 bases between the two germline ends. CDR3 size: 17 residues. The CDR3 is CASSLGVTGGLGETQYF. CDR3 bases: TGTGCCAGCAGCTTAGGCGTTACCGGGGGCCTTGGGGAGACCCAGTACTTC.

The rearrangement uses TRBV11-3 and TRBJ2-6, with D maybe TRBD1 (5 bases). Trimming took off 5 bases at V and 0 bases at J, with 11 bases between the two ends. The CDR3 is made up of 16 amino acids. Germline V CDR1 and CDR2: SGHNT, YENEEA. The CDR3 spells CASSLHTGSGANVLTF. Written as DNA, the CDR3 is TGTGCCAGCAGCCTCCATACAGGCTCTGGGGCCAACGTCCTGACTTTC.

The V call is TRBV11-2, the J call TRBJ1-1; D is undetermined. The germline V gene encodes CDR1 SGHAT and CDR2 FQNNGV. The germline V and J ends were trimmed by 5 bases and 4 bases, with 8 bases remaining between them. The CDR3 length is 12 residues. CDR3 in DNA: TGTGCCAGCAGCCATTTTGGCACTGAAGCTTTCTTT. Translation gives CASSHFGTEAFF. The full variable domain, rest sourced from reference TRBV11-2 and TRBJ1-1, is EAGVAQSPRYKIIEKRQSVAFWCNPISGHATLYWYQQILGQGPKLLIQFQNNGVVDDSQLPKDRFSAERLKGVDSTLKIQPAKLEDSAVYLCASSHFGTEAFFGQGTRLTVV.

The rearrangement links TRBV18 to TRBJ1-4; D call uncertain. This CDR3 is built from 12 residues. Germline V gene data show CDR1 as KGHSH and CDR2 as LQKENI. Trimming shortened V by 6 bases and J by 11 bases, and 13 bases separated the two germline ends. Written as DNA, the CDR3 is TGTGCCAGCTCCCCTTCGGACCACAAACTGTTTTTT. This encodes CASSPSDHKLFF.

The rearrangement uses TRBV4-1 and TRBJ2-7; possibly TRBD1 for D (5 bases). V lost 1 base to trimming and J lost 2 bases, with 9 bases between them. This CDR3 region has 14 residues. The V gene's germline CDR1 is MGHRA and CDR2 YSYEKL. The CDR3 DNA is TGCGCCAGCAGCCAAGTTCAGGGTCCCTACGAGCAGTACTTC. It is translated as CASSQVQGPYEQYF.

The rearrangement joins TRBV9 to TRBJ2-3; D perhaps matches TRBD2 (7 bases). This CDR3 is 15 amino acids long. Germline V gives CDR1 SGDLS, CDR2 YYNGEE. Trimming took 4 bases from V and 2 from J, leaving 14 bases between them. This chain's CDR3 is CASSLAGATTDTQYF. For the CDR3, the DNA is TGTGCCAGCAGCCTTGCGGGGGCCACCACAGATACGCAGTATTTT.

J is TRBJ2-5 and V is TRBV19; tentatively, D is TRBD1 (5 bases). The CDR3 length is 15 residues. With 1 base removed from V and 4 bases from J, the gap between germline ends came to 13 bases. Looked up from germline, CDR1 is LNHDA and CDR2 is SQIVND (reference sequence). CDR3 protein: CASSIGVGRGETQYF. In nucleotides, the CDR3 is TGTGCCAGTAGTATAGGGGTCGGTAGGGGAGAGACCCAGTACTTC.